Below are 3 T cell receptor beta chains sequenced from a single sample in a study of CD8 T cells in Susac syndrome. Reverse transcription of roughly 0.5 to 1 ug RNA used random hexamers. TCRdb re-analysed the immunoSEQ multiplex PCR reads in MiXCR, keeping a single row per CDR3 protein. The table includes around 200,000 distinct CDR3 sequences, more than 90% detected once. Sequenced input: CD4+ T cells from PBMCs. The source is a human donor with Susac syndrome.

The chain uses TRBV20-1 and TRBJ2-1; possibly TRBD2 for D (5 bases). The CDR3 has 15 residues. The V and J ends lost 0 bases and 4 bases respectively, with 13 bases between them. Germline CDR1 is DFQATT and CDR2 is SNEGSKA (reference sequence). In DNA, the CDR3 is TGCAGTGCTAGAGATTTCGGACCGGGGTACAATGAGCAGTTCTTC. This encodes CSARDFGPGYNEQFF.

As DNA, the CDR3 is TGCAGCGTTCCGGTATTTCCCTCTTACAATGAGCAGTTCTTC. The encoded protein is CSVPVFPSYNEQFF. The chain couples TRBV29-1 to TRBJ2-1; D is ambiguous. The CDR3 totals 14 residues. Germline V gene sequence: CDR1 SQVTM, CDR2 ANQGSEA. V was pared by 5 bases and J by 4 bases, with 15 bases between.

J is TRBJ1-1 and V is TRBV30; tentatively, D is TRBD1 (6 bases). The V end was cut by 5 bases, the J end by 1 base, with 20 bases between. Per germline, CDR1 GTSNPN and CDR2 SVGIG (reference sequence). The CDR3 runs 16 residues. For the CDR3, the DNA is TGTGCCTGGTCCTCAGGGGTTACCTTCGGGAACACTGAAGCTTTCTTT. This gives the protein CAWSSGVTFGNTEAFF.